This T cell receptor (beta chain) was sequenced in a study of long-term antiretroviral therapy in people with HIV. Overall study context: It was about a decade after the earliest samples that the 2015 immediate-ART recommendation appeared.

Findings of the study overall: At every time point, clones expanded before ART dominated the repertoire.

At survey level, the immunoSEQ assay was run in its v3.0 version. Data came from immunoSEQ multiplex PCR; TCRdb stores just in-frame clones and leaves some out. Of about 35,000 clones listed, 70% to 90% are singletons. Note on this clone: Its target is not known.

The samples comprised about 0.95-11 million cryopreserved PBMC ahead of DNA extraction. The source material was unsorted PBMCs, sampled 2.2 years after starting antiretroviral therapy. The clonotype comes from a man younger than 30 with HIV.

The CDR3 spells CASSFTSNPSYEQYF. The CDR3 coding sequence is TGTGCCAGCAGCTTCACTAGCAATCCCTCCTACGAGCAGTACTTC. The chain joins TRBV7-6 to TRBJ2-7; a weak D match, TRBD2 (6 bases). Per germline, CDR1 SGHVS and CDR2 FNYEAQ. This CDR3 contains 15 residues. Between the trimmed V and J ends, which lost 3 bases and 0 bases, there was a span of 12 bases. The variable domain in full, completed from reference TRBV7-6 and TRBJ2-7, reads GAGVSQSPRYKVTKRGQDVALRCDPISGHVSLYWYRQALGQGPEFLTYFNYEAQQDKSGLPNDRFSAERPEGSISTLTIQRTEQRDSAMYRCASSFTSNPSYEQYFGPGTRLTVT.